The clone carrying this T cell receptor beta chain has ten or more counts. The V segment lost 5 bases and the J segment 3 bases; nucleotides outside the gene matches: 3. The germline CDR1 and CDR2 sequences are SGHVS and FQNEAQ. The CDR3 has 13 residues. The sample comes from a study of T cells after yellow fever vaccination. The authors made TCR cDNA by 5'RACE template switching, adding a universal primer site and UMIs. MiXCR, run by TCRdb on the 5' RACE reads, gives a single entry per CDR3 protein. The top ten hold around 3.5% of the sample, which has 250,000 to 300,000 distinct CDR3 sequences, around 5.3% seen once.

The rearrangement joins TRBV7-8 to TRBJ2-5, with 7 nucleotides matching TRBD1. The sequence came from a man aged 18 to 29 who received the YFV17D yellow fever vaccine. Sequences were derived from CD4+ T cells sorted from PBMCs, sampled on the day of the yellow fever booster vaccination. CDR3 amino acids: CASSLGTEETQYF. CDR3 sequence (DNA): TGTGCCAGCAGCCTGGGGACAGAAGAGACCCAGTACTTC.